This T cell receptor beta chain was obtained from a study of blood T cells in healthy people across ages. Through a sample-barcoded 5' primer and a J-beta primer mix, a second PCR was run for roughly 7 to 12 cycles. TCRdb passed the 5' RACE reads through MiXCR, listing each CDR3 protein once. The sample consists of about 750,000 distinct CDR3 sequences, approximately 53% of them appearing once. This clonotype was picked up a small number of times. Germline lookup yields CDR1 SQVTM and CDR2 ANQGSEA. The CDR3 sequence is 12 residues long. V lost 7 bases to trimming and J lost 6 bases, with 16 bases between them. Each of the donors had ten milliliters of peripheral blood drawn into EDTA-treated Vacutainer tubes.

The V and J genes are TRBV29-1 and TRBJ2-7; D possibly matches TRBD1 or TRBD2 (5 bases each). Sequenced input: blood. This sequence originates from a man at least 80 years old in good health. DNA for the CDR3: TGCAGCGCTGGGGGTGTAGGGCTCGAGCAGTACTTC. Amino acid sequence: CSAGGVGLEQYF.